Below, 27 T cell receptor beta chains from the same sample are listed, as sequenced in a study of blood T cell repertoires in COVID-19 (TCRdb year 2020). Library preparation employed the immunoSEQ multiplex PCR assay. This is the immuneACCESS table as TCRdb keeps it, with only in-frame sequences that have V and J called. A part of the clones is gone; compared with another copy, unresolved V genes explain less than half, and the rest is unexplained. This sample has fewer than 250,000 clones in its table, and approximately 91% of those were observed once. The top ten constitute roughly 6% of the sample. The sequencing sample was made of peripheral blood. The receptors stem from a man between 60 and 75 years old who had recovered from COVID-19.

The CDR3 nucleotides are TGCGCCAGCAGCCAAGAGGGAGCAGGCGGACCGGGTGGCTACACCTTC. Translation gives CASSQEGAGGPGGYTF. This chain joins TRBV4-1 and TRBJ1-2; D gene unclear. Germline loops: CDR1 MGHRA, CDR2 YSYEKL. V lost 0 bases and J lost 7, with 18 bases in between. This CDR3 contains 16 residues.

The rearrangement uses TRBV19 and TRBJ1-5; D remains unclear. This CDR3 contains 13 residues. Per the germline V gene, CDR1 is LNHDA and CDR2 is SQIVND (reference sequence). V lost 5 bases to trimming and J lost 9 bases, with 14 bases between them. The CDR3 region has the DNA TGTGCCAGTAGTCCCCGCTCCTGGAGGCCCCAGCATTTT. Its protein product is CASSPRSWRPQHF.

This chain connects TRBV2 to TRBJ2-1; 11 positions agree with TRBD2. This CDR3 region has 15 residues. Trimming removed 4 bases from V and 9 bases from J; junction bases left unmatched: 8. The germline gives CDR1 SNHLY, CDR2 FYNNEI. As DNA, the CDR3 is TGTGCCAGCAGTGGGAGTAGCGGGGGGGTTAGTGAGCAGTTCTTC. Protein: CASSGSSGGVSEQFF.

The chain is built from TRBV24-1 and TRBJ1-5; the D gene is possibly TRBD1 (6 bases). V dropped 0 bases and J dropped 3 bases, with 11 bases sitting between them. This CDR3 region has 16 residues. Germline V gene data show CDR1 as KGHDR and CDR2 as SFDVKD. The DNA for the CDR3 is TGTGCCACCAGTGATTTGAACAGGGACAACAATCAGCCCCAGCATTTT. It yields the protein CATSDLNRDNNQPQHF.

The V gene is TRBV6-5, the J gene TRBJ2-2; 10 bases line up with TRBD2. V lost 7 bases and J lost 2; bases outside the gene matches: 1. Germline loops: CDR1 MNHEY, CDR2 SVGAGI. CDR3 length: 14 amino acids. Here the CDR3 reads CASIAGGNTGELFF. CDR3 in DNA: TGTGCCAGCATAGCGGGGGGCAACACCGGGGAGCTGTTTTTT.

The rearrangement links TRBV25-1 to TRBJ1-1; D uncertain. The CDR3 totals 13 residues. Germline CDR1 is MGHDK and CDR2 is SYGVNS. Trimming took 5 bases from V and 3 from J, leaving 10 bases between them. The CDR3 reads CASSTTVHTEAFF. CDR3 DNA sequence: TGTGCCAGCAGTACCACAGTACACACTGAAGCTTTCTTT.

Notes on this clone: Other DNA sequences in the sample encode the same CDR3. This chain uses TRBV5-1 with TRBJ2-7, with TRBD2 identical over 12 bases. This CDR3 is 15 amino acids long. CDR1 is SGHRS, CDR2 YFSETQ, per germline. Germline trimming cut 3 bases from V and 7 bases from J; bases unmatched to any gene: 8. CDR3 nucleotide sequence: TGCGCCAGCAGCTCTCTAGCGGGAGGGCCGGGAGAGCAGTACTTC. It translates to CASSSLAGGPGEQYF.

V gene TRBV18 combines with J gene TRBJ2-2; the D gene is possibly TRBD1 (6 bases). This CDR3 is built from 14 residues. Germline V gene sequence: CDR1 KGHSH, CDR2 LQKENI. V shed 3 bases and J shed 3 bases, with 8 bases lying between them. CDR3 DNA: TGTGCCAGCTCACCGAGACAGGACACCGGGGAGCTGTTTTTT. It codes for CASSPRQDTGELFF. Combining the CDR3 with reference TRBV18 and TRBJ2-2 gives the whole variable domain NAGVMQNPRHLVRRRGQEARLRCSPMKGHSHVYWYRQLPEEGLKFMVYLQKENIIDESGMPKERFSAEFPKEGPSILRIQQVVRGDSAAYFCASSPRQDTGELFFGEGSRLTVL.

Here the CDR3 reads CASSPRTSFFNEQYF. In DNA form, the CDR3 reads TGTGCCAGCAGTCCGCGGACTAGCTTTTTTAACGAGCAGTACTTC. The chain employs TRBV6-5 and TRBJ2-7, with 8 bases matching TRBD2. Germline V gene sequence: CDR1 MNHEY, CDR2 SVGAGI. V dropped 5 bases and J dropped 5; count of bases not matched to a gene: 11. This CDR3 spans 15 amino acids.

J is TRBJ1-2 and V is TRBV19; D is ambiguous. CDR1 and CDR2 (germline): LNHDA, SQIVND (reference sequence). CDR3 length: 16 residues. Trimming left V 5 bases short and J 0 bases short, with 16 bases between. The CDR3 DNA reads as TGTGCCAGTAGTGGCGCCTTAGGAGAATCTAACTATGGCTACACCTTC. Its protein product is CASSGALGESNYGYTF.

This chain joins TRBV5-1 and TRBJ2-7; TRBD2 agrees at 7 bases. Germline loops: CDR1 SGHRS, CDR2 YFSETQ. J lost 2 bases, V lost 4 bases, and 0 bases had no gene match. This CDR3 comprises 12 residues. The CDR3 region has the DNA TGCGCCAGCAGCAGCGGGACCTACGAGCAGTACTTC. It specifies CASSSGTYEQYF.

The chain recombines TRBV19 with TRBJ1-5, with D unresolved. The CDR3 consists of 16 residues. Germline CDR1 is LNHDA and CDR2 is SQIVND (reference sequence). The V end lost 4 bases, the J end lost 0 bases, and 13 bases lay between the germline ends. CDR3 bases: TGTGCCAGTAGTAGATCGGTGATTATTAGCAATCAGCCCCAGCATTTT. Protein product: CASSRSVIISNQPQHF.

J is TRBJ2-7 and V is TRBV6-5; 8 bases fit TRBD2. V trimming: 6 bases; J trimming: 5 bases; junction bases outside the gene matches: 6. Germline V gene sequence: CDR1 MNHEY, CDR2 SVGAGI. The CDR3 extends over 13 amino acids. CDR3 loop: CASSREGRNEQYF. The CDR3 DNA sequence: TGTGCCAGCAGCCGGGAGGGGCGGAACGAGCAGTACTTC.

The J gene is TRBJ2-2, the V gene TRBV10-1; 9 bases align to TRBD1. The junction had 8 bases not matched to a gene; V was cut back by 4 bases and J by 5 bases. The length of the CDR3 is 16 residues. Germline CDR1 reads WNHNN; CDR2 reads SYGVQD (reference sequence). The CDR3 region has the DNA TGCGCCAGCAGTGGTGACCGGGACAGGGAGACCGGGGAGCTGTTTTTT. Amino acid sequence: CASSGDRDRETGELFF.

This clone was observed once. The CDR3 DNA follows: TGTGCCACCAGTGAGTGGACTAGCGGGAGTTACGAGCAGTACTTC. Translating it yields CATSEWTSGSYEQYF. The chain combines TRBV24-1 with TRBJ2-7, with 13 bases aligning to TRBD2. The CDR3 totals 15 residues. Trimming took 4 bases from V and 4 from J; bases not matched to a gene: 3. Germline V gives CDR1 KGHDR, CDR2 SFDVKD.

This chain links TRBV5-1 with TRBJ2-5; D uncertain. Germline CDR1 SGHRS, CDR2 YFSETQ. Trimming pared 4 bases from V and 2 bases from J, leaving 21 bases between. The CDR3 runs to 17 residues. Here the CDR3 reads CASSRSSQEYRQETQYF. The CDR3 nucleotides are TGCGCCAGCAGCAGATCCTCCCAAGAATACCGGCAAGAGACCCAGTACTTC.

J is TRBJ2-5 and V is TRBV2, with TRBD2 as a possible D gene (6 bases). Germline V gene lookup returns CDR1 SNHLY and CDR2 FYNNEI. Trimming took off 6 bases at V and 0 bases at J, with 8 bases between the two ends. The CDR3 has 13 amino acids. CDR3 coding DNA: TGTGCCAGCAGACGGGACTACCAAGAGACCCAGTACTTC. It codes for CASRRDYQETQYF.

The V call is TRBV7-9, the J call TRBJ1-1, with D tentatively TRBD1 (6 bases). The CDR3 totals 12 residues. The germline CDR1 and CDR2 sequences are SEHNR and FQNEAQ (reference sequence). V gave up 2 bases and J gave up 9 bases, with 10 bases separating them. CDR3 sequence reads: CASSLQDSKAFF. In DNA form, the CDR3 reads TGTGCCAGCAGCTTACAGGACAGTAAAGCTTTCTTT.

The chain combines TRBV18 with TRBJ2-3; 8 positions match TRBD2. The V segment lost 1 base and the J segment 3 bases; nucleotides outside the gene matches: 6. The V gene's germline CDR1 is KGHSH and CDR2 LQKENI. The CDR3 extends over 16 amino acids. CDR3 sequence: CASSPLSGTGTDTQYF. CDR3 nucleotides: TGTGCCAGCTCACCACTTAGCGGGACGGGGACAGATACGCAGTATTTT.

The chain has TRBV4-2 and TRBJ2-5; 9 bases match TRBD2. The trim removed 4 bases at V and 1 base at J, leaving 10 bases unmatched. This CDR3 is built from 17 residues. From germline, CDR1 is LGHNA and CDR2 YNFKEQ. CDR3 protein: CASSPQPSGRRQETQYF. CDR3 DNA: TGTGCCAGCAGCCCCCAGCCAAGCGGGAGGCGCCAAGAGACCCAGTACTTC.

The rearrangement uses TRBV6-5 and TRBJ1-1; D ambiguous. CDR3 length: 14 residues. The V end lost 6 bases, the J end lost 1 base, and 12 bases lay between the germline ends. CDR1 and CDR2 from the germline V gene are MNHEY and SVGAGI. The CDR3 DNA reads TGTGCCAGCAGGCCTACCTCCACGAACACTGAAGCTTTCTTT. This encodes CASRPTSTNTEAFF.

This clone was seen repeatedly, ten times or more. The chain joins TRBV12-3 or TRBV12-4 to TRBJ2-1; no clear D. CDR3 length: 11 residues. With 6 bases removed from V and 9 bases from J, the gap between germline ends came to 9 bases. Here the CDR3 reads CASSNMAEQFF. CDR3 DNA: TGTGCCAGCAGCAACATGGCTGAGCAGTTCTTC.

This clone has only one observation. The rearrangement links TRBV11-2 to TRBJ2-1, with a weak D call TRBD1 (6 bases). The V gene lost 2 bases and the J gene lost 4 bases, with 12 bases spanning the gap. The germline CDR1 and CDR2 sequences are SGHAT and FQNNGV. The length of the CDR3 is 15 residues. For the CDR3, the DNA is TGTGCCAGCAGCTTAAAGGCAGGGGAATACAATGAGCAGTTCTTC. As protein: CASSLKAGEYNEQFF.

V is TRBV7-2 and J is TRBJ2-7, with 7 positions matching TRBD2. V lost 3 bases to trimming and J lost 2 bases; unmatched junction nucleotides: 7. Per the germline V gene, CDR1 is SGHTA and CDR2 is FQGNSA. This CDR3 contains 15 residues. Here the CDR3 reads CASSFERGSTYEQYF. The DNA for the CDR3 is TGTGCCAGCAGCTTCGAGCGGGGCTCCACCTACGAGCAGTACTTC.

This chain connects TRBV7-2 to TRBJ2-7, with 11 bases aligning to TRBD2. Germline CDR1 reads SGHTA; CDR2 reads FQGNSA. There are 14 residues in the CDR3. The V segment lost 3 bases and the J segment 6 bases; nucleotides outside the gene matches: 4. The CDR3 sequence is CASSFSGGAGEQYF. CDR3 nucleotides: TGTGCCAGCAGCTTTAGCGGGGGGGCCGGCGAGCAGTACTTC.

The chain recombines TRBV9 with TRBJ1-4; no clear D. CDR1 and CDR2 (germline): SGDLS, YYNGEE. The V end lost 0 bases, the J end lost 7 bases, and 13 bases lay between the germline ends. This CDR3 is built from 15 residues. The CDR3 sequence is CASSVGVQTGEKLFF. The CDR3 DNA follows: TGTGCCAGCAGCGTAGGGGTCCAGACGGGTGAAAAACTGTTTTTT.

As to this clone: The sample has other DNA sequences that encode this CDR3 too. The chain links TRBV12-3 or TRBV12-4 to TRBJ2-3; D ambiguous. Trimming stripped 3 bases from V and 6 bases from J, with 4 bases between. The CDR3 totals 11 residues. The CDR3 loop reads CASSLSDTQYF. The DNA for the CDR3 is TGTGCCAGCAGTTTGTCTGATACGCAGTATTTT.